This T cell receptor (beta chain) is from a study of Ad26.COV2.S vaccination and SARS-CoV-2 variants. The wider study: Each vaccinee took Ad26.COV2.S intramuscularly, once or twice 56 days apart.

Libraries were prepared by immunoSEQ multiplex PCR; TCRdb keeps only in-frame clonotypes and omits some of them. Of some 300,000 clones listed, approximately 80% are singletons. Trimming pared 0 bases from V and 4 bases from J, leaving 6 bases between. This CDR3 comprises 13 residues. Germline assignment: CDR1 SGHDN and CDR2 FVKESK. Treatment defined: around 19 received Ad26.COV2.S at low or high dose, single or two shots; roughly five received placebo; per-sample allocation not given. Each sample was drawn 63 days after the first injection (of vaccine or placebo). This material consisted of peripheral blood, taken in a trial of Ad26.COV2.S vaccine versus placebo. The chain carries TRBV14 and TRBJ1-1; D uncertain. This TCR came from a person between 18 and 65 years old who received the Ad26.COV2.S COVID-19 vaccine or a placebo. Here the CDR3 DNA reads TGTGCCAGCAGCCAAGAACGGTCCACTGAAGCTTTCTTT. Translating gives CASSQERSTEAFF.